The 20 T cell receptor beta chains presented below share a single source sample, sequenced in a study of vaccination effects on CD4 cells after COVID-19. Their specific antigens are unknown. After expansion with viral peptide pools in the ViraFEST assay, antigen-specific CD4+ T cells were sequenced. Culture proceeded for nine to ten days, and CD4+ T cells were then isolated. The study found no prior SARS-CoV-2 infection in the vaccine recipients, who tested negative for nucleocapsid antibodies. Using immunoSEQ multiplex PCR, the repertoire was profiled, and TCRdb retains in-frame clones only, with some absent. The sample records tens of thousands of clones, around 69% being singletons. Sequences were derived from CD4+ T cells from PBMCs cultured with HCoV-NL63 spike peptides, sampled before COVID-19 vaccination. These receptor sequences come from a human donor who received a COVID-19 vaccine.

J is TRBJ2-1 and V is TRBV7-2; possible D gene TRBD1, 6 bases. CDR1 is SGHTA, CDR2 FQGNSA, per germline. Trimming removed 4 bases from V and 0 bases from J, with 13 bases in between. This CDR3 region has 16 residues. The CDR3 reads CASSSSGTSSYNEQFF. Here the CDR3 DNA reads TGTGCCAGCAGCTCATCCGGGACATCCTCCTACAATGAGCAGTTCTTC. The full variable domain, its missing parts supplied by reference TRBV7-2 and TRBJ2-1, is GAGVSQSPSNKVTEKGKDVELRCDPISGHTALYWYRQSLGQGLEFLIYFQGNSAPDKSGLPSDRFSAERTGGSVSTLTIQRTQQEDSAVYLCASSSSGTSSYNEQFFGPGTRLTVL.

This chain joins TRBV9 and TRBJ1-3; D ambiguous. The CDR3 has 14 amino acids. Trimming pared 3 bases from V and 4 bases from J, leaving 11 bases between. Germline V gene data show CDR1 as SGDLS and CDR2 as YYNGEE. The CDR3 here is CASSGLSVGNTIYF. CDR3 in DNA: TGTGCCAGCAGCGGCCTGAGTGTGGGAAACACCATATATTTT. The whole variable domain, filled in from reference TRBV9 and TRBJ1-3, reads DSGVTQTPKHLITATGQRVTLRCSPRSGDLSVYWYQQSLDQGLQFLIQYYNGEERAKGNILERFSAQQFPDLHSELNLSSLELGDSALYFCASSGLSVGNTIYFGEGSWLTVV.

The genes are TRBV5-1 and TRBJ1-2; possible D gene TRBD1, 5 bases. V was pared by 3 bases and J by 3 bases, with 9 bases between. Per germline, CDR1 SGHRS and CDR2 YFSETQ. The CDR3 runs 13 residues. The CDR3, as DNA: TGCGCCAGCAGCTCTGACAGCTACTATGGCTACACCTTC. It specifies CASSSDSYYGYTF.

In DNA form, the CDR3 reads TGCAGCGTTGAGAAAAACACCGGGGAGCTGTTTTTT. Protein product: CSVEKNTGELFF. J is TRBJ2-2 and V is TRBV29-1; D is unresolved. Between the trimmed V and J ends, which lost 3 bases and 2 bases, there was a span of 4 bases. The CDR3 contains 12 residues. The germline V gene has CDR1 SQVTM and CDR2 ANQGSEA.

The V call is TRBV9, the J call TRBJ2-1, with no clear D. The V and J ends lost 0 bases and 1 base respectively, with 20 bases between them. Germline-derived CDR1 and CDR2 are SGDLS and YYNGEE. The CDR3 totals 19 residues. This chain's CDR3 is CASSVGLHDSRESYNEQFF. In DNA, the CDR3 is TGTGCCAGCAGCGTAGGTCTTCATGACTCCAGAGAGTCCTACAATGAGCAGTTCTTC.

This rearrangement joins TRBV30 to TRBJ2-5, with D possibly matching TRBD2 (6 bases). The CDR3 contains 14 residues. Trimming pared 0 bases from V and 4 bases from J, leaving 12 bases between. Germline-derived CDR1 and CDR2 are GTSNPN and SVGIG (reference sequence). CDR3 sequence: CAWSVPGGRETQYF. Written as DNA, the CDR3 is TGTGCCTGGAGTGTACCAGGAGGGAGAGAGACCCAGTACTTC.

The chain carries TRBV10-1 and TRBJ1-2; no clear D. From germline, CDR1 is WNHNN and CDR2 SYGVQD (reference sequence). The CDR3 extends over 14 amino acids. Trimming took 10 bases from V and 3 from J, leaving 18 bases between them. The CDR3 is CAIDTEINYYGYTF. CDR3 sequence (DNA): TGCGCCATCGACACAGAGATTAACTACTATGGCTACACCTTC.

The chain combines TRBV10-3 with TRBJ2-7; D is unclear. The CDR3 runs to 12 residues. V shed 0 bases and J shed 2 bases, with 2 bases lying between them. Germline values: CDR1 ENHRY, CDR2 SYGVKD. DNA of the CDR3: TGTGCCATCAGTGAGTCGGCCTACGAGCAGTACGTC. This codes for CAISESAYEQYV.

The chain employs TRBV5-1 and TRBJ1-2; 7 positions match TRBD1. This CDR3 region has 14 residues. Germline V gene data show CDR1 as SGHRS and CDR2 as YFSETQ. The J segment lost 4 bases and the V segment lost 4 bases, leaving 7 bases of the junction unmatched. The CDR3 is CASSPGTATYGYTF. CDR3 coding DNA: TGCGCCAGCAGCCCCGGGACAGCTACCTATGGCTACACCTTC.

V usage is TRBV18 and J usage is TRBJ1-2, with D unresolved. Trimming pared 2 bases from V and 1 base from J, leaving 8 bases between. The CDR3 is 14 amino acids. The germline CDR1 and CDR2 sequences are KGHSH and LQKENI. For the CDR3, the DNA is TGTGCCAGCTCACCAGGGCACTTTAACTATGGCTACACCTTC. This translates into CASSPGHFNYGYTF.

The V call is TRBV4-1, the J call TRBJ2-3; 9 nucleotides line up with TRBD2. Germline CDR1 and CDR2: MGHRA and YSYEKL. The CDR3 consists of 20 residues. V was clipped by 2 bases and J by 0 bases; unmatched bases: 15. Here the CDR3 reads CASSQRPTSGPDSSTDTQYF. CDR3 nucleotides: TGCGCCAGCAGCCAACGGCCGACTAGCGGCCCCGATAGTAGCACAGATACGCAGTATTTT.

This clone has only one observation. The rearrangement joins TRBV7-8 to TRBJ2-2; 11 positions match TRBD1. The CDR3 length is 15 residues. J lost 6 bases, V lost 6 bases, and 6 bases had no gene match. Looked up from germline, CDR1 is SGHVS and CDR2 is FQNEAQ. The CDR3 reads CASRDRGLMAGELFF. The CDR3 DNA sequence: TGTGCCAGCAGGGACAGGGGGCTGATGGCCGGGGAGCTGTTTTTT.

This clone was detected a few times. The CDR3 DNA follows: TGTGCCAGCAGTCATTACGAAATGAGGGGTCAGCCCCAGCATTTT. Its translation is CASSHYEMRGQPQHF. The rearrangement uses TRBV6-6 and TRBJ1-5; TRBD1 is a possible D gene (5 bases). Trimming shortened V by 5 bases and J by 6 bases, and 17 bases separated the two germline ends. The CDR3 extends over 15 amino acids. Germline CDR1 and CDR2: MNHNY and SVGAGI (reference sequence).

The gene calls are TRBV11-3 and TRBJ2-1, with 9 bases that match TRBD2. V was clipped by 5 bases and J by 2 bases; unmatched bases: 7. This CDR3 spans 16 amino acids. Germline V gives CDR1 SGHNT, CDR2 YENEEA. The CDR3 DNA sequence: TGTGCCAGCAGCCCCGCGGGGGGGAATACCTACAATGAGCAGTTCTTC. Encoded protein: CASSPAGGNTYNEQFF.

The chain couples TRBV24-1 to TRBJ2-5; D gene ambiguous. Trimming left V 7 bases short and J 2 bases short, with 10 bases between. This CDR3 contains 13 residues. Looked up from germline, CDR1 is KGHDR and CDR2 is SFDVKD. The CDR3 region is CATSPPGQETQYF. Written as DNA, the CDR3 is TGTGCCACCAGCCCCCCCGGGCAAGAGACCCAGTACTTC.

This CDR3 reads CASSLPGATNEKLFF. The CDR3 DNA reads TGTGCCAGCAGCCTACCGGGTGCAACTAATGAAAAACTGTTTTTT. The genes are TRBV14 and TRBJ1-4; D not certain. CDR3 length equals 15 residues. Germline loops: CDR1 SGHDN, CDR2 FVKESK. Deletions cut 4 bases from V and 0 bases from J, with 9 bases between.

In DNA form, the CDR3 reads TGTGCCAGCAGCTTATTCCCGGGGCAAAGACAGGGATACAATGAGCAGTTCTTC. This encodes CASSLFPGQRQGYNEQFF. The rearrangement uses TRBV7-3 and TRBJ2-1, with 7 nucleotides matching TRBD1. CDR1 and CDR2 from the germline V gene are SGHTA and FQGTGA. This CDR3 contains 18 residues. V trimming: 2 bases; J trimming: 4 bases; junction bases outside the gene matches: 14.

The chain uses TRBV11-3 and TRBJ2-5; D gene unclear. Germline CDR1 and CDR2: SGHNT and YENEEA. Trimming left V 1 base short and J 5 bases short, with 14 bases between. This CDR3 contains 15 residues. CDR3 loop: CASSLGTSPRETQYF. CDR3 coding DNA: TGTGCCAGCAGCTTAGGAACCTCACCCAGGGAGACCCAGTACTTC.

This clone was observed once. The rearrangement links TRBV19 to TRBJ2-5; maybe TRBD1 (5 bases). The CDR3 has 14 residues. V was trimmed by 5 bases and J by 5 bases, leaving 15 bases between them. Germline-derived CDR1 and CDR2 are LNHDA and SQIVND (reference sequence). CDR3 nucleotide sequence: TGTGCCAGTAGTGGCCCCGCAGGGCTCGAGACCCAGTACTTC. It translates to CASSGPAGLETQYF.

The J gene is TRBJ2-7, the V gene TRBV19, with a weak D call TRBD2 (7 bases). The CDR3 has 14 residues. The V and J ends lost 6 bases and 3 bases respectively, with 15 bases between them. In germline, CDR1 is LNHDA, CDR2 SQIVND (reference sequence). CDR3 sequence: CASSRWEGVYEQYV. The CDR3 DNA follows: TGTGCCAGTAGCAGATGGGAGGGGGTCTACGAGCAGTACGTC.